The clone carrying this T cell receptor (beta chain) appeared many times. Its matching antigen is unknown. RNA transcripts served as the template for amplifying TCR beta CDR3 regions. HTBI primers were employed in a first-round RT-PCR of the TCR CDR3. TCRdb recomputed calls from the multiplex PCR reads with MiXCR, one row per CDR3 protein. The table lists approximately 400,000 distinct CDR3 sequences, 15% to 18% of them singletons. These data are taken from a study of T cells in Graves' hyperthyroidism and ophthalmopathy. Overall study findings and caveats: Stable hyperthyroidism was separated from ophthalmopathy by a model based on 13 V-J features. Also found in blood were most expanded thyroid clonotypes above 0.001.

This CDR3 comprises 16 residues. The germline V gene encodes CDR1 PRHDT and CDR2 FYEKMQ (reference sequence). The ends lost 5 bases at V and 4 bases at J; junction bases unmatched: 7. The source of this sequence is a woman younger than 35 with Graves' hyperthyroidism that later progressed to Graves' ophthalmopathy. The chain employs TRBV13 and TRBJ2-7; TRBD2 aligns across 14 bases. The sample comprised blood. The CDR3 reads CASSPGTSGSGYEQYF. DNA for the CDR3: TGTGCCAGCAGCCCTGGGACTAGCGGGAGTGGGTACGAGCAGTACTTC. Using reference TRBV13 and TRBJ2-7 for the parts outside the CDR3, the full variable domain is AAGVIQSPRHLIKEKRETATLKCYPIPRHDTVYWYQQGPGQDPQFLISFYEKMQSDKGSIPDRFSAQQFSDYHSELNMSSLELGDSALYFCASSPGTSGSGYEQYFGPGTRLTVT.